The rows below give T cell receptor beta chains drawn from one sample of a study of metastatic and nonmetastatic thyroid tumors. TCRdb ran MiXCR on the PCR reads. The data show about 24,000 clones, roughly 24% seen once. The sequenced sample consisted of blood. These receptors were taken from a male donor with papillary thyroid cancer or a benign thyroid nodule (not recorded which). Some clones in this sample may be carry-over from other donors' samples. CDR3s include the opening cysteine and the closing phenylalanine or tryptophan. The order of the fields is V gene, D gene, J gene, clone size, CDR3 protein, CDR3 DNA. D genes are given only for firm matches. The listing skips clone size in some rows; elsewhere it reads once, few, many or a size class.

TRBV6-1,TRBD1,TRBJ2-7,medium-sized,CASRGTGRYEQYF,TGTGCCAGCAGGGGGACAGGGCGGTACGAGCAGTACTTC
TRBV5-1,.,TRBJ2-1,.,CACQRGVSSSYTEQFF,TGCGCCTGCCAGAGGGGGGTCTCCAGCTCCTACACTGAGCAGTTCTTC
TRBV6-1,TRBD1,TRBJ2-1,medium-sized,CASSVARAQGASYEQFF,TGTGCCAGCAGTGTAGCGCGTGCGCAGGGGGCCAGCTATGAGCAGTTCTTC
TRBV20-1,.,TRBJ1-5,.,CSARGAGLSDSNQPQHF,TGCAGTGCTAGAGGGGCAGGGCTTTCTGATAGCAATCAGCCCCAGCATTTT
TRBV28,.,TRBJ2-7,.,CAILLGGSSHEQYF,TGTGCCATTCTTTTGGGGGGAAGCTCCCACGAGCAGTACTTC
TRBV29-1,TRBD1,TRBJ1-1,.,CSVPRDRRTTEAFF,TGCAGCGTTCCTCGGGACAGACGGACCACTGAAGCATTCTTT
TRBV6-1,.,TRBJ1-2,medium-sized,CASRGWDYGYTF,TGTGCCAGCAGAGGATGGGACTATGGCTACACCTTC
TRBV5-1,TRBD2,TRBJ2-2,many,CASSYQAGIDTGELFF,TGCGCCAGCAGCTATCAAGCGGGAATAGACACCGGGGAGCTGTTTTTT
TRBV9,.,TRBJ2-1,.,CASSPVGQCGVRQFF,TGTGCCAGCAGCCCCGTGGGTCAGTGTGGGGTCCGGCAGTTCTTT
TRBV6-1,.,TRBJ2-2,few,CASTLEGDTGELFF,TGTGCCAGCACCTTAGAGGGGGACACCGGGGAGCTGTTCTTT
TRBV6-1,.,TRBJ2-1,many,CASSKQNPSYDEQFF,TGTGCCAGCAGTAAACAGAACCCCTCCTACGATGAGCAGTTCTTC
TRBV6-2/TRBV6-3,.,TRBJ1-2,.,CASSYPPSGWYCYTF,TGTGCCAGCAGTTACCCACCCTCGGGGTGGTATTGCTACACCTTC
TRBV6-1,.,TRBJ1-2,.,CASTRDTNYGYTF,TGTGCCAGCACCCGGGACACCAACTATGGCTACACCTTC
TRBV28,.,TRBJ2-3,many,CASSLGKGFGEDTQYF,TGTGCCAGCAGTTTAGGAAAGGGATTCGGCGAAGATACGCAGTATTTT
TRBV20-1,TRBD2,TRBJ2-3,medium-sized,CSARRTSGGTDTQYF,TGCAGTGCTAGAAGGACTAGCGGGGGGACAGATACGCAGTATTTT
TRBV6-5,TRBD2,TRBJ2-1,many,CASSYSGEGGSGRVGEQFF,TGTGCCAGCAGTTACTCGGGAGAGGGGGGTAGCGGGAGGGTGGGTGAGCAGTTCTTC
TRBV11-3,.,TRBJ2-3,.,CASSSGTLMADTQYF,TGTGCCAGCAGCTCCGGGACCCTCATGGCTGATACGCAGTATTTT
TRBV5-1,TRBD1,TRBJ2-7,.,CASSLGDRGSEQYF,TGCGCCAGCAGCTTGGGGGACAGGGGTAGCGAGCAGTACTTC
TRBV30,.,TRBJ2-7,.,CAWSVGSGITGLYEQYF,TGTGCCTGGAGTGTAGGTTCCGGCATTACAGGACTCTACGAGCAGTACTTC
TRBV20-1,.,TRBJ2-3,.,CSARDLSAAAYTQYF,TGCAGTGCTAGAGATCTCTCGGCGGCGGCATATACGCAGTATTTT
TRBV6-1,TRBD1,TRBJ1-1,.,CASSAGQGRGTEAFF,TGTGCCAGCAGTGCGGGACAGGGGCGTGGGACTGAAGCTTTCTTT
TRBV7-8,.,TRBJ1-2,.,CASSLKRDMNYGYTF,TGTGCCAGCAGCTTAAAGAGGGACATGAACTATGGCTACACCTTC
TRBV18,.,TRBJ2-3,.,CASSQNTDTQYF,TGTGCCAGCTCCCAAAACACAGATACGCAGTATTTT
TRBV20-1,.,TRBJ1-1,.,CSALRQVMNTEAFF,TGCAGTGCTTTAAGACAGGTGATGAACACTGAAGCTTTCTTT